This TCR beta chain was identified during a study of shared clonotypes between healthy human individuals (dated by TCRdb to about 2020). Context from the whole study: The cohort comprised a couple of women and three men aged 18 to 49 years. For each donor, three plates each were used for CD4 naive and CD4 memory, two plates were used for CD8 naive, and one plate was used for CD8 memory. To estimate repertoire size and how much clonotype sharing occurs between individuals, the study deeply sequenced the blood TCR repertoires of several healthy adults. To increase sequencing depth and limit assay-specific biases, different laboratories used diverse techniques to prepare libraries and sequence TCR repertoires. Each donor's leukapheresis produced roughly between roughly 0.85 and 9.5 billion PBMCs.

The germline V gene specifies SGHRS as CDR1 and YFSETQ as CDR2. The CDR3 numbers 16 residues from cysteine through phenylalanine. The only DNA kept is the CDR3, 48 bases in frame from the first base. Trimming at the junction amounts to 4 bases on V and 1 base on J, and the germline ends lie 16 bases apart. Healthy HIV-negative adults with no recently reported acute infections or vaccinations were included as donors. All donors were Caucasian adults living in Nashville, Tennessee, USA. CD4+ T cells were enriched through magnetic negative selection, after which naive cells were positively selected on CD45RA and the remaining negative fraction served as the memory subset. After blood collection by leukapheresis, PBMCs were isolated using Ficoll-Histopaque density gradient centrifugation and then cryopreserved in the vapor phase of liquid nitrogen. Analytical flow cytometry was used to check the purity and quantity of every magnetically sorted T cell population. Genomic DNA was isolated from each sorted fraction and quantified by UV absorbance on a Nanodrop 2000c.

To note about this clone: Its antigen is not yet known. There are no base qualities to consult, and no much larger clone falls within one base.

TCR CDR3 regions were amplified from genomic DNA by multiplex PCR using the deep immunoSEQ assay. Extracted genomic DNA from each cell subset was distributed evenly across all wells of several immunoSEQ 96-well plates, and each plate was treated as a replicate. For sorted subsets, approximately 190 ng of genomic DNA, equivalent to 30,000 or so T cell genomes, went into each replicate PCR. Purified libraries were quantified with a Qubit 3.0 fluorometer, sized on a Bioanalyzer 2100, and re-quantified with the KAPA Library Quantification kit. Every immunoSEQ 96-well plate was sequenced on a dedicated single-read 150-cycle Illumina NextSeq 550 flow cell. The original methods were these. Because the immunoSEQ output included only junctional sequences and no quality scores, the filtering could not be the same as the filtering used for full-length reads. Sequences were annotated with PyIR, a Python wrapper for IgBLAST v1.9, and V/J genes and CDR3 were assigned using IMGT germline references. Reads with weak V/J assignments (E-value above 1e-6), missing CDR3, stop codons, out-of-frame junctions, or ambiguous translated residues were removed. V3J clonotypes were defined as sequences sharing the same inferred V gene, J gene, and CDR3 amino acid sequence. The percentage overlap between two repertoires was calculated by dividing the number of shared unique clonotypes by the size of the smaller repertoire. Repertoire richness was assessed with RTK rarefaction, the Chao1 estimator, and Recon v2.1 estimates of unobserved clonotypes. For all TCRbeta clonotypes obtained by the gDNA method from four donors, generation probabilities were computed with OLGA. TCRdb's version of the immuneACCESS table is confined to in-frame rearrangements and falls short of the full clone set. An unresolved V gene accounts for under half of the shortfall where checked; the remainder is of unknown origin. V and J calls and clone size are those listed in that table; D and trimming were worked out from the DNA. The sample profile shows 2 million to 2.5 million clones; 80% to 95% of them were found once. Of the sample, around 0.4% is held by the ten largest clones.

What the work shows at the level of the full study, not this receptor alone: When a few donors were compared, the shared fraction of clonotypes was around 5% for naive CD4, around 3.6% for naive CD8, 2% to 2.5% for memory CD4, and around 0.4% for memory CD8. Based on pairwise subsampling, the degree of clonotype sharing among donors was expected to be affected by sequencing depth. Sampling was restricted to blood, and TCR repertoires in tissues likely differ from the TCR repertoires found in blood. Rarefaction of sorted-subset datasets indicated incomplete sequencing despite the large sequencing depth. Larger estimated clonotype richness was generally found for naive subsets than for memory subsets. Higher generation probabilities were observed for clonotypes shared by all four sorted-subset donors than for non-shared clonotypes. The genetic and exposure-history diversity represented was limited by the small number of donors.

The receptor comes from a young man in good health. Some clones in this sample may be carry-over from other donors' samples. The receptor chain draws on TRBV5-1 and TRBJ2-3; TRBD2 is possibly the D segment (5 matching bases). Sequenced: naive CD4+ T cells from PBMCs. The sample's cell subset or site label is to be understood as: CD45RA+ positively selected. The CDR3 protein is CASSPSGGGGTDTQYF. The DNA reads as follows: TGCGCCAGCAGCCCCTCCGGAGGCGGAGGCACAGATACGCAGTATTTT. This CDR3, with the reference TRBV5-1 and TRBJ2-3 proteins standing in past its ends, gives the full variable domain KAGVTQTPRYLIKTRGQQVTLSCSPISGHRSVSWYQQTPGQGLQFLFEYFSETQRNKGNFPGRFSGRQFSNSRSEMNVSTLELGDSALYLCASSPSGGGGTDTQYFGPGTRLTVL.